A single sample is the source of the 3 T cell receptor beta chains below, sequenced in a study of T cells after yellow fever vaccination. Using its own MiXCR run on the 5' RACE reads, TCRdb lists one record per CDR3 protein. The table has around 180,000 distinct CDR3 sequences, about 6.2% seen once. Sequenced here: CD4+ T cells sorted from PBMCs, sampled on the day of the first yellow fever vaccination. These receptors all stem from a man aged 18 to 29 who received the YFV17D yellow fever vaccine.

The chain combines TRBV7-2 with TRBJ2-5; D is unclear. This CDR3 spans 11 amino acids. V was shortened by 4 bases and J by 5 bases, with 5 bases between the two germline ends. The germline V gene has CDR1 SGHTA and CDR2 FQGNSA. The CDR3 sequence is CASSSCETQYF. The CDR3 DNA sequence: TGTGCCAGCAGCTCGTGTGAGACCCAGTACTTC.

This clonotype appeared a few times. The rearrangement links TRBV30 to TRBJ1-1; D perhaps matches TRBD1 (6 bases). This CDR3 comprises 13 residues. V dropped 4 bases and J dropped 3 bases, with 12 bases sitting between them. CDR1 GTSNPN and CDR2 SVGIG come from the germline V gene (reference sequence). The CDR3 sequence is CAWNRDRYTEAFF. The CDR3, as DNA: TGTGCCTGGAACAGGGATCGGTACACTGAAGCTTTCTTT.

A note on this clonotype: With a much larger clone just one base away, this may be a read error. The CDR3 region is CASSQDYVTASGANVLTF. In nucleotides, the CDR3 is TGCGCCAGCAGCCAAGATTACGTAACAGCGTCTGGGGCCAACGTCCTGACTTTC. The rearrangement uses TRBV4-3 and TRBJ2-6; D gene ambiguous. Between the trimmed V and J ends, which lost 0 bases and 1 base, there was a span of 13 bases. The CDR3 has 18 residues. From germline, CDR1 is LGHNA and CDR2 YSLEER.